This paragraph reports one T cell receptor (beta chain). The target antigen is unknown. The CDR3 is 15 amino acids. The germline V gene has CDR1 SGHRS and CDR2 YFSETQ. Between the trimmed V and J ends, which lost 0 bases and 2 bases, there was a span of 12 bases. The sample is drawn from a study of T cell responses to AZD1222 COVID-19 vaccine. Study-wide points: Regions left unmutated in variants are reportedly the target of nearly half of spike-specific TCRs. Spike-specific TCR breadth and depth grew following two AZD1222 doses.

The repertoire was sequenced with immunoSEQ multiplex PCR; TCRdb's copy has only in-frame clones and lacks some. The repertoire has some 190,000 clones, approximately 92% of them found once; the top ten carry 1% to 1.5%. This chain uses TRBV5-1 with TRBJ2-7; D tentatively reads TRBD1 or TRBD2 (5 bases each). The sequences come from peripheral blood, collected on day 0 of AZD1222 vaccination. The sequence came from an adult in good health. CDR3 sequence reads: CASSLGVGAPYEQYF. The CDR3 DNA reads as TGCGCCAGCAGCTTGGGGGTCGGGGCACCCTACGAGCAGTACTTC.